The 28 T cell receptor beta chains below were found in one sample sequenced in a study of T-cell reconstitution after alpha-beta-depleted transplantation in children. Unique molecular identifiers featured in how the TCRbeta library was prepared. TCRdb re-derived calls from the PCR reads in MiXCR, one entry per CDR3 protein. The table shows 600,000 to 800,000 distinct CDR3 sequences, with about 12% occurring only once. The material sequenced was PBMCs, taken before TCRalphabeta/CD19-depleted stem cell transplant. Receptor source: a girl aged 2 to 9 with congenital amegakaryocytic thrombocytopenia, due to receive a stem cell transplant.

This clonotype was counted a few times. This rearrangement joins TRBV27 to TRBJ2-1; no firm D call. The V end lost 1 base, the J end lost 5 bases, and 9 bases lay between the germline ends. The CDR3 loop spans 14 amino acids. The germline CDR1 and CDR2 sequences are MNHEY and SMNVEV (reference sequence). The DNA of the CDR3 is TGTGCCAGCAGTTTATACGGGCTCCACAATGAGCAGTTCTTC. Translating it yields CASSLYGLHNEQFF.

This clonotype was seen more than once but under ten times. The genes are TRBV29-1 and TRBJ2-4, with 8 bases aligning to TRBD2. CDR1 is SQVTM and CDR2 is ANQGSEA in the germline V gene. Trimming took 5 bases from V and 6 from J; bases not matched to a gene: 9. This CDR3 spans 14 amino acids. The CDR3 here is CSVFLGRAGNIQYF. In nucleotides, the CDR3 is TGCAGCGTTTTTCTCGGGAGGGCCGGAAACATTCAGTACTTC.

This clonotype was seen ten or more times. The chain employs TRBV7-9 and TRBJ2-7, with 12 bases lining up with TRBD2. This CDR3 is built from 15 residues. With 7 bases clipped from V and 5 bases from J, the junction kept 9 bases outside the gene matches. Per the germline V gene, CDR1 is SEHNR and CDR2 is FQNEAQ (reference sequence). The DNA of the CDR3 is TGTGCCAGCACCCTCCTAGCGGGAGGGTCCCACGAGCAGTACTTC. Protein sequence: CASTLLAGGSHEQYF. The whole variable domain, filled in from reference TRBV7-9 and TRBJ2-7, reads DTGVSQNPRHKITKRGQNVTFRCDPISEHNRLYWYRQTLGQGPEFLTYFQNEAQLEKSRLLSDRFSAERPKGSFSTLEIQRTEQGDSAMYLCASTLLAGGSHEQYFGPGTRLTVT.

This clonotype was seen repeatedly, ten times or more. V gene TRBV10-3 combines with J gene TRBJ1-1, with D uncertain. CDR3 length: 13 residues. Per germline, CDR1 ENHRY and CDR2 SYGVKD. With 3 bases removed from V and 1 base from J, the gap between germline ends came to 6 bases. CDR3 amino acids: CAISDTQNTEAFF. The CDR3, as DNA: TGTGCCATCAGTGATACCCAGAACACTGAAGCTTTCTTT.

This clonotype was detected once. One base away lies a much larger clone, so this may be a sequencing read error. The gene calls are TRBV20-1 and TRBJ2-5; TRBD1 or TRBD2 may be the D gene (5 bases each). CDR3 size: 17 residues. The germline CDR1 and CDR2 sequences are DFQATT and SNEGSKA (reference sequence). CDR3 sequence reads: CCAREFELGDRQETQYF. In DNA form, the CDR3 reads TGCTGTGCTAGAGAGTTCGAGTTGGGGGACCGGCAAGAGACCCAGTACTTC.

This clonotype occurred many times. This chain links TRBV6-5 with TRBJ1-1; D is unclear. Germline lookup yields CDR1 MNHEY and CDR2 SVGAGI. Deletions cut 2 bases from V and 10 bases from J, with 17 bases between. The CDR3 is 14 residues long. CDR3 in amino acids: CASSYQGDPKGAFF. The CDR3 DNA is TGTGCCAGCAGTTACCAAGGTGACCCAAAAGGAGCTTTCTTT.

This clonotype has ten or more counts. The gene calls are TRBV12-3 or TRBV12-4 and TRBJ2-5; D perhaps matches TRBD1 (5 bases). The CDR3 length is 13 residues. Trimming removed 3 bases at V and 5 bases at J, with 10 bases between. CDR3 protein: CASSFPTEETQYF. The CDR3, as DNA: TGTGCCAGCAGTTTTCCGACAGAGGAGACCCAGTACTTC.

This clonotype was recorded a few times. The J gene is TRBJ2-2, the V gene TRBV24-1, with D possibly TRBD1 on 6 matching bases. V was clipped by 11 bases and J by 2 bases, with 17 bases between them. The CDR3 loop spans 15 amino acids. Germline CDR1 KGHDR, CDR2 SFDVKD. The chain's CDR3 is CAIRPGRGNTGELFF. CDR3 coding DNA: TGTGCCATCCGCCCGGGCAGGGGAAACACCGGGGAGCTGTTTTTT.

This clonotype was recorded at least ten times. Germline and junction disagree at one end, which may indicate a read error. The V and J genes are TRBV12-3 or TRBV12-4 and TRBJ2-2; TRBD2 matches at 12 bases. The CDR3 sequence is 16 residues long. The CDR3 is CSSSLKLAGGHGELFF. For the CDR3, the DNA is TGTTCCAGCAGTTTAAAACTAGCGGGAGGTCACGGGGAGCTGTTTTTT.

This chain connects TRBV27 to TRBJ2-5; the match to TRBD2 covers 13 bases. The V gene's germline CDR1 is MNHEY and CDR2 SMNVEV (reference sequence). The V and J ends lost 5 bases and 4 bases, in that order; junction bases with no gene match: 7. The CDR3 covers 16 residues. CDR3 sequence (DNA): TGTGCCAGCAGTACGGGACTAGCGGGATTGAGAGAGACCCAGTACTTC. It is translated as CASSTGLAGLRETQYF.

The table lists this clonotype with many counts. The rearrangement uses TRBV20-1 and TRBJ1-3, with D maybe TRBD1 (5 bases). Trimming took off 2 bases at V and 3 bases at J, with 8 bases between the two ends. Germline V gene lookup returns CDR1 DFQATT and CDR2 SNEGSKA (reference sequence). The CDR3 length is 13 residues. DNA for the CDR3: TGCAGTGCTAGAAGGGACGGTGGAAACACCATATATTTT. Translating gives CSARRDGGNTIYF.

This clonotype was recorded many times. J is TRBJ2-5 and V is TRBV20-1, with 7 bases lining up with TRBD2. The CDR3 is 16 residues long. Germline V gene lookup returns CDR1 DFQATT and CDR2 SNEGSKA (reference sequence). V shed 0 bases, J shed 0 bases, and the junction held 7 bases outside the gene matches. The CDR3 coding sequence is TGCAGTGCTAGAGATCTAGCGGATATGTACCAAGAGACCCAGTACTTC. It specifies CSARDLADMYQETQYF.

This clonotype was recorded once. The CDR3 DNA follows: TGTGCCAGCAGCGTAGTGGGTCAGGCAAAAGAGACCCAGTACTTC. Translated, it gives CASSVVGQAKETQYF. The rearrangement links TRBV9 to TRBJ2-5; D gene ambiguous. Germline lookup yields CDR1 SGDLS and CDR2 YYNGEE. The CDR3 runs to 15 residues. Between the trimmed V and J ends, which lost 0 bases and 3 bases, there was a span of 12 bases.

The table lists this clonotype with a few counts. CDR3: CASASRGEANYGYTF. The DNA for the CDR3 is TGTGCCAGCGCAAGCAGGGGGGAAGCTAACTATGGCTACACCTTC. The J gene is TRBJ1-2, the V gene TRBV6-2 or TRBV6-3, with TRBD1 identical over 7 bases. Germline values: CDR1 MNHEY, CDR2 SVGEGT. The CDR3 sequence is 15 residues long. The trim removed 8 bases at V and 0 bases at J, leaving 9 bases unmatched.

This chain uses TRBV20-1 with TRBJ1-2; no firm D call. There are 13 residues in the CDR3. The germline V gene encodes CDR1 DFQATT and CDR2 SNEGSKA (reference sequence). Trimming stripped 4 bases from V and 9 bases from J, with 18 bases between. CDR3 nucleotide sequence: TGCAGTGCTACCCCCCGAACACGGGATCGCTACACCTTC. Amino acids: CSATPRTRDRYTF.

Note on this clonotype: One end of the junction does not line up with germline, which may come from a read error. The rearrangement joins TRBV3-1 to TRBJ2-7; 13 positions agree with TRBD2. The CDR3 has 17 residues. The germline CDR1 and CDR2 sequences are LGHDT and YNNKEL (reference sequence). The CDR3: CASSQEGLAGRDITKRF. CDR3 sequence (DNA): TGTGCCAGCAGCCAAGAGGGACTAGCGGGACGGGATATAACCAAGCGCTTC.

This clonotype was recorded at least ten times. The chain couples TRBV29-1 to TRBJ1-3; TRBD1 aligns across 8 bases. CDR3 size: 12 residues. With 7 bases clipped from V and 8 bases from J, the junction kept 7 bases outside the gene matches. CDR1 is SQVTM and CDR2 is ANQGSEA in the germline V gene. In nucleotides, the CDR3 is TGCAGCGCGTGGGACAGGCTAGACACCATATATTTT. Amino acid sequence: CSAWDRLDTIYF.

The genes are TRBV11-2 and TRBJ1-2; D might be TRBD1 (6 bases). The CDR3 totals 15 residues. Germline V gene lookup returns CDR1 SGHAT and CDR2 FQNNGV. V lost 5 bases and J lost 4, with 17 bases in between. This CDR3 reads CASSPGPGGAYGYTF. DNA of the CDR3: TGTGCCAGCAGCCCGGGCCCGGGGGGCGCCTATGGCTACACCTTC.

There are many counts of this clonotype. The junction and the germline gene differ at one end; a read error may be behind it. The chain employs TRBV15 and TRBJ1-2; D call uncertain. The CDR3 contains 15 residues. The germline gives CDR1 LNHNV, CDR2 YYDKDF (reference sequence). The CDR3 region has the DNA TGTGCCACCAGCCTGGACCGCTCAGCTAACTATGACTACACCTTC. It translates to CATSLDRSANYDYTF. Full variable domain (outside the CDR3, taken from reference TRBV15 and TRBJ1-2): DAMVIQNPRYQVTQFGKPVTLSCSQTLNHNVMYWYQQKSSQAPKLLFHYYDKDFNNEADTPDNFQSRRPNTSFCFLDIRSPGLGDTAMYLCATSLDRSANYDYTFGSGTRLTVV.

The chain recombines TRBV20-1 with TRBJ2-7; possibly TRBD1 for D (5 bases). The CDR3 is 14 residues long. Germline V gene sequence: CDR1 DFQATT, CDR2 SNEGSKA (reference sequence). Trimming cost V 6 bases and J 5 bases, with 20 bases left between them. CDR3 amino acids: CSAPGPGVRDEQYF. CDR3 in DNA: TGCAGTGCCCCAGGGCCCGGAGTTCGGGACGAGCAGTACTTC.

The CDR3 spells CASSPNRLSPGVGSDTQYF. The CDR3 DNA reads TGTGCCAGCTCACCAAACCGGCTCTCCCCGGGAGTTGGATCAGATACGCAGTATTTT. The chain combines TRBV18 with TRBJ2-3, with a possible D match to TRBD2 (6 bases). The CDR3 contains 19 residues. V shed 2 bases and J shed 4 bases, with 25 bases lying between them. Germline lookup yields CDR1 KGHSH and CDR2 LQKENI. The complete variable domain, with remaining parts taken from reference TRBV18 and TRBJ2-3, reads NAGVMQNPRHLVRRRGQEARLRCSPMKGHSHVYWYRQLPEEGLKFMVYLQKENIIDESGMPKERFSAEFPKEGPSILRIQQVVRGDSAAYFCASSPNRLSPGVGSDTQYFGPGTRLTVL.

This clonotype was found a few times. The CDR3 DNA follows: TGTGCCAGCAGCCCCCTTAGCGGGAGGACTTCCGGGGAGCTGTTTTTT. Its translation is CASSPLSGRTSGELFF. This rearrangement joins TRBV9 to TRBJ2-2; 10 nucleotides agree with TRBD2. CDR1 and CDR2 (germline): SGDLS, YYNGEE. The V gene end was trimmed by 4 bases and the J gene end by 6 bases; junction bases not matched to a gene: 9. This CDR3 has 16 amino acids.

The chain couples TRBV5-1 to TRBJ2-1, with D perhaps TRBD2 (6 bases). Germline V gene data show CDR1 as SGHRS and CDR2 as YFSETQ. The CDR3 sequence is 14 residues long. V lost 4 bases and J 7 bases, leaving 15 bases between the germline ends. CDR3 bases: TGCGCCAGCAGCCCACAGCCTGGGGGGAATGAGCAGTTCTTC. Amino acid sequence: CASSPQPGGNEQFF. The whole variable domain, filled in from reference TRBV5-1 and TRBJ2-1, reads KAGVTQTPRYLIKTRGQQVTLSCSPISGHRSVSWYQQTPGQGLQFLFEYFSETQRNKGNFPGRFSGRQFSNSRSEMNVSTLELGDSALYLCASSPQPGGNEQFFGPGTRLTVL.

This clonotype has only a few counts. The chain recombines TRBV4-1 with TRBJ2-1; D not certain. The CDR3 loop spans 13 amino acids. Deletions cut 3 bases from V and 9 bases from J, with 12 bases between. Germline CDR1 reads MGHRA; CDR2 reads YSYEKL. Here the CDR3 DNA reads TGCGCCAGCAGCCATACTGAATTGGGTGAGCAGTTCTTC. As protein: CASSHTELGEQFF.

Worth noting for this clonotype: Mismatch with germline at one junction end may stem from a read error. The rearrangement links TRBV5-1 to TRBJ2-5; TRBD2 is a possible D gene (6 bases). CDR1 is SGHRS, CDR2 YFSETQ, per germline. This CDR3 spans 18 amino acids. DNA for the CDR3: TGCGCCAGCGGCTTGGGCGTTGGAAGGCCCCCGACTAGGGAGACCCAGTACTTC. It specifies CASGLGVGRPPTRETQYF. Looking up the rest from reference TRBV5-1 and TRBJ2-5 gives the full variable domain: KAGVTQTPRYLIKTRGQQVTLSCSPISGHRSVSWYQQTPGQGLQFLFEYFSETQRNKGNFPGRFSGRQFSNSRSEMNVSTLELGDSALYLCASGLGVGRPPTRETQYFGPGTRLLVL.

The sample holds a few counts of this clonotype. The rearrangement uses TRBV5-1 and TRBJ2-3, with 7 positions matching TRBD1. V was clipped by 0 bases and J by 1 base; unmatched bases: 17. The CDR3 is made up of 20 amino acids. CDR1 and CDR2 (germline): SGHRS, YFSETQ. The CDR3 DNA follows: TGCGCCAGCAGCTTGGACGGTGTGAGGGTAACAGGGGACCGCACAGATACGCAGTATTTT. Its protein is CASSLDGVRVTGDRTDTQYF.

The chain uses TRBV11-2 and TRBJ2-3; D could derive from TRBD1 or TRBD2 (5 bases each). This CDR3 has 12 amino acids. The ends were cut back, 5 bases at V and 7 bases at J, with 10 bases in the middle. Germline values: CDR1 SGHAT, CDR2 FQNNGV. The CDR3 loop reads CASSPGTHTQYF. Written as DNA, the CDR3 is TGTGCCAGCAGCCCAGGGACCCATACGCAGTATTTT.

This clonotype occurred many times. The chain joins TRBV9 to TRBJ2-1; the D is unclear. The CDR3 runs 13 residues. The V and J ends lost 0 bases and 7 bases respectively, with 8 bases between them. Germline CDR1 reads SGDLS; CDR2 reads YYNGEE. The chain's CDR3 is CASSVDIENEQFF. The CDR3 region has the DNA TGTGCCAGCAGCGTAGATATTGAGAATGAGCAGTTCTTC.